Following are 16 T cell receptor beta chains from one sample sequenced in a study of PD-L1 blockade in urothelial cancer. As for time point: peripheral blood 6 weeks after treatment start. The assay was immunoSEQ multiplex PCR, and TCRdb's table has in-frame clones only and misses some. The table records about 50,000 clones, 88% of them present only once. Sequenced here: PBMCs, sampled around atezolizumab (anti-PD-L1) treatment. The receptors were sampled from a man in his 60s with urothelial cancer.

V gene TRBV19 combines with J gene TRBJ1-3; 9 bases are a match to TRBD1. The germline V gene has CDR1 LNHDA and CDR2 SQIVND (reference sequence). The CDR3 is made up of 14 amino acids. Trimming removed 8 bases from V and 2 bases from J; junction bases left unmatched: 4. The CDR3 DNA sequence: TGTGCCAGTCAGACAGGGGGGGCTGGAAACACCATATATTTT. Encoded protein: CASQTGGAGNTIYF.

The chain uses TRBV5-5 and TRBJ2-7; D call uncertain. Germline lookup yields CDR1 SGHKS and CDR2 YYEKEE (reference sequence). The length of the CDR3 is 15 residues. The V end lost 0 bases, the J end lost 5 bases, and 15 bases lay between the germline ends. The CDR3 here is CASSLAAGFSDEQYF. The CDR3 region has the DNA TGTGCCAGCAGCTTGGCTGCCGGGTTCAGTGACGAGCAGTACTTC.

The rearrangement links TRBV5-1 to TRBJ2-7, with 11 bases fitting TRBD2. Unmatched junction bases numbered 3, after V lost 3 bases and J lost 1 base. Per germline, CDR1 SGHRS and CDR2 YFSETQ. The CDR3 covers 15 residues. The CDR3 DNA follows: TGCGCCAGCAGCTCCGGGACTAGCGGTTCCTACGAGCAGTACTTC. Its protein is CASSSGTSGSYEQYF.

The genes are TRBV19 and TRBJ1-2; 9 nucleotides line up with TRBD1. CDR3 length: 13 amino acids. Germline CDR1 is LNHDA and CDR2 is SQIVND (reference sequence). J gave up 5 bases and V 7 bases, and 5 bases lay outside the gene matches. The CDR3 DNA sequence: TGTGCCAGTAATATGGGACAGGGATATGGCTACACCTTC. Its translation is CASNMGQGYGYTF.

This clone was recorded only once. The chain is built from TRBV25-1 and TRBJ2-7; D may be TRBD2 (5 bases). Germline V CDR1 and CDR2: MGHDK, SYGVNS. V lost 4 bases to trimming and J lost 2 bases, with 15 bases between them. This CDR3 contains 15 residues. This chain's CDR3 is CASSGRGEPPYEQYF. CDR3 DNA sequence: TGTGCCAGCAGTGGCCGGGGAGAGCCACCCTACGAGCAGTACTTC.

The chain combines TRBV10-3 with TRBJ2-2, with 8 positions matching TRBD1. The V and J ends lost 9 bases and 4 bases, in that order; junction bases with no gene match: 7. Germline CDR1 reads ENHRY; CDR2 reads SYGVKD. The CDR3 sequence is 14 residues long. CDR3: CAINRDRSTGELFF. CDR3 sequence (DNA): TGTGCCATAAATCGGGACAGGTCCACCGGGGAGCTGTTTTTT.

The rearrangement joins TRBV21-1 to TRBJ2-4; the table names TRBD1, a call not compared with the DNA. TRBV21-1 is flagged as a pseudogene. The CDR3 covers 16 residues. The CDR3 DNA is TGTGCCAGCAGCAAAGGGAACAGGGTAGGGGAAAACATTCAGTACTTC. Translation gives CASSKGNRVGENIQYF.

This chain connects TRBV6-1 to TRBJ2-5, with 7 positions matching TRBD2. J gave up 13 bases and V 2 bases, and 10 bases lay outside the gene matches. CDR3 length: 13 amino acids. CDR1 and CDR2 (germline): MNHNS, SASEGT. In DNA form, the CDR3 reads TGTGCCAGCAGTGAACTGATAGCGGGCCTGAGGTACTTC. This translates into CASSELIAGLRYF.

The chain is built from TRBV7-9 and TRBJ2-7; no firm D call. The CDR3 covers 13 residues. The V gene lost 5 bases and the J gene lost 5 bases, with 13 bases spanning the gap. Germline loops: CDR1 SEHNR, CDR2 FQNEAQ (reference sequence). CDR3: CASSPYQTDEQYF. The CDR3 DNA reads as TGTGCCAGCAGCCCCTACCAAACGGACGAGCAGTACTTC.

The chain carries TRBV7-2 and TRBJ1-4; tentative D call: TRBD1 (6 bases). This CDR3 has 14 residues. The V end was cut by 4 bases, the J end by 6 bases, with 12 bases between. Germline V CDR1 and CDR2: SGHTA, FQGNSA. The CDR3, as DNA: TGTGCCAGCAGCTCGGGGGGCTTGGATGAAAAACTGTTTTTT. Its protein is CASSSGGLDEKLFF.

Here the CDR3 reads CASSPPGVTEAFF. The CDR3 DNA reads as TGCGCCAGCAGCCCCCCAGGGGTAACTGAAGCTTTCTTT. The gene calls are TRBV5-1 and TRBJ1-1, with D perhaps matching TRBD1 (6 bases). CDR1 and CDR2 (germline): SGHRS, YFSETQ. The CDR3 is made up of 13 amino acids. The V and J ends lost 4 bases and 5 bases respectively, with 12 bases between them.

The rearrangement joins TRBV11-3 to TRBJ2-1, with 8 positions matching TRBD1. The CDR3 length is 16 residues. Germline trimming cut 1 base from V and 6 bases from J; bases unmatched to any gene: 8. CDR1 is SGHNT, CDR2 YENEEA, per germline. The CDR3 protein is CASSLGAQGAGNEQFF. Written as DNA, the CDR3 is TGTGCCAGCAGCTTAGGTGCCCAGGGGGCTGGCAATGAGCAGTTCTTC.

The table lists this clone with a count of one. This chain links TRBV5-4 with TRBJ1-3; 7 positions agree with TRBD1. Germline CDR1 is SGHNT and CDR2 is YYREEE (reference sequence). With V trimmed by 3 bases and J by 0 bases, 6 bases remained unmatched. There are 16 residues in the CDR3. CDR3 nucleotides: TGTGCCAGCAGCTCCCGGGACAGACACTCTGGAAACACCATATATTTT. It is translated as CASSSRDRHSGNTIYF.

The chain employs TRBV7-9 and TRBJ2-3; 7 positions match TRBD2. Germline CDR1 SEHNR, CDR2 FQNEAQ (reference sequence). The CDR3 is made up of 17 amino acids. Losses at the gene ends were 0 bases for V and 2 bases for J; bases not matched to a gene: 8. The CDR3, as DNA: TGTGCCAGCAGCTTAGCTGGGGGGGTCAGGTTCACAGATACGCAGTATTTT. This translates into CASSLAGGVRFTDTQYF.

The chain joins TRBV5-1 to TRBJ1-6; 11 bases align to TRBD1. In germline, CDR1 is SGHRS, CDR2 YFSETQ. Trimming removed 0 bases from V and 12 bases from J; junction bases left unmatched: 2. The CDR3 is made up of 14 amino acids. For the CDR3, the DNA is TGCGCCAGCAGCTTGGGGACAGGGGGCGAACCCCTCCACTTT. This sequence encodes CASSLGTGGEPLHF. Using reference TRBV5-1 and TRBJ1-6 for the parts outside the CDR3, the full variable domain is KAGVTQTPRYLIKTRGQQVTLSCSPISGHRSVSWYQQTPGQGLQFLFEYFSETQRNKGNFPGRFSGRQFSNSRSEMNVSTLELGDSALYLCASSLGTGGEPLHFGNGTRLTVT.

The chain is built from TRBV30 and TRBJ1-5, with D possibly being TRBD1 (6 bases). This CDR3 spans 14 amino acids. Germline CDR1 reads GTSNPN; CDR2 reads SVGIG (reference sequence). V was cut by 0 bases and J by 4 bases, with 10 bases left in between. This CDR3 reads CAWSVTGRNQPQHF. As DNA, the CDR3 is TGTGCCTGGAGTGTAACAGGGAGAAATCAGCCCCAGCATTTT.